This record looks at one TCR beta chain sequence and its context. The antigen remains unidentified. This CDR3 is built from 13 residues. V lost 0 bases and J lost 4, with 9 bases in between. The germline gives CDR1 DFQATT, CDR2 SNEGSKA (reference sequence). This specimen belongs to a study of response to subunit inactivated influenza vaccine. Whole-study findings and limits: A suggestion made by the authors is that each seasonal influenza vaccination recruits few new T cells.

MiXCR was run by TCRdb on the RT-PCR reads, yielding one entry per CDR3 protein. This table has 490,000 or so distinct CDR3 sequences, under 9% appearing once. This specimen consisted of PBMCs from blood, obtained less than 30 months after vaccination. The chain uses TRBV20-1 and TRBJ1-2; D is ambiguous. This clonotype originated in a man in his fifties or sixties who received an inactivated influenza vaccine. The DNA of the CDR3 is TGCAGTGCTAGAGATAGGCGATCCTATGGCTACACCTTC. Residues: CSARDRRSYGYTF.